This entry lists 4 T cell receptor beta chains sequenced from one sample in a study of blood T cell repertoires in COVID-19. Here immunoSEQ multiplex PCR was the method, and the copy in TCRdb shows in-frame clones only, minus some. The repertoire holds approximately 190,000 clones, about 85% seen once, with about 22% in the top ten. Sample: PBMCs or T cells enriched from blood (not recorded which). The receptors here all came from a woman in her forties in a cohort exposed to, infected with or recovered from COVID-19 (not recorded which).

The CDR3 DNA is TGTGCCAGCAGCTCCGGGACACGCTCCTACGAGCAGTACTTC. Protein: CASSSGTRSYEQYF. The chain carries TRBV7-6 and TRBJ2-7; D is possibly TRBD1 (6 bases). The V end was cut by 4 bases, the J end by 0 bases, with 10 bases between. The germline V gene has CDR1 SGHVS and CDR2 FNYEAQ. CDR3 size: 14 residues.

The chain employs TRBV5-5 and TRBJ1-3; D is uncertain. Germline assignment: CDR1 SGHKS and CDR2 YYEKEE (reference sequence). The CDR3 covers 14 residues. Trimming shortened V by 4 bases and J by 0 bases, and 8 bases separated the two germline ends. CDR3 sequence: CASSVPGSGNTIYF. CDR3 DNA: TGTGCCAGCAGCGTACCGGGCTCTGGAAACACCATATATTTT.

CDR3 amino acids: CATRRAGETQYF. The CDR3 DNA sequence: TGTGCCACCAGGAGGGCGGGGGAGACCCAGTACTTC. The rearrangement uses TRBV15 and TRBJ2-5; D is perhaps TRBD2 (6 bases). Per germline, CDR1 LNHNV and CDR2 YYDKDF (reference sequence). Trimming took 6 bases from V and 5 from J, leaving 10 bases between them. The CDR3 is 12 amino acids.

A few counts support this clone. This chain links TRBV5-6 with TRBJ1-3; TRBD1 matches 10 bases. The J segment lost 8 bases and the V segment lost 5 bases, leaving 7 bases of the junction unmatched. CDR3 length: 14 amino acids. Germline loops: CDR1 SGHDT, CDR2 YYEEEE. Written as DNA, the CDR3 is TGTGCCAGCAGGGGACAGGGGATTTACCACACCATATATTTT. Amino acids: CASRGQGIYHTIYF.